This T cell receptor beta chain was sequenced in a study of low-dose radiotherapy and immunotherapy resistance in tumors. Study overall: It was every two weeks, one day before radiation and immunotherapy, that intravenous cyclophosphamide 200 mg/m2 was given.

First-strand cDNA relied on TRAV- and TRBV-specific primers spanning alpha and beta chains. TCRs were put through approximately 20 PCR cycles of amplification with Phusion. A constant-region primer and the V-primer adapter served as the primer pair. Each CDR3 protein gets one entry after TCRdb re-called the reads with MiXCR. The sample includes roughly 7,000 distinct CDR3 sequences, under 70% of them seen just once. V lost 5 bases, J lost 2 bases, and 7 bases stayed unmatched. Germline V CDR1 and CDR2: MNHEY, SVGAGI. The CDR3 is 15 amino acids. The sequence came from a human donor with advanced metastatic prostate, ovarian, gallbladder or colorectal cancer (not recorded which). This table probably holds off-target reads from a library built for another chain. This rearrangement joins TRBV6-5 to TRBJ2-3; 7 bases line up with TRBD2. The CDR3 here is CASSQTSYSTDTQYF. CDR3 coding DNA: TGTGCCAGCAGTCAGACTAGCTATTCCACAGATACGCAGTATTTT.